Below, 9 T cell receptor beta chains from the same sample are listed, as sequenced in a study of blood T cell repertoires in COVID-19. This table comes from immunoSEQ multiplex PCR, and its TCRdb copy is limited to in-frame clones, with some not included. The profile covers hundreds of thousands of clones, with roughly 82% appearing a single time and approximately 4.5% taken by the ten largest. Sequenced sample: peripheral blood. These receptors all come from a woman in her seventies with acute or convalescent COVID-19.

This chain uses TRBV6-2 or TRBV6-3 with TRBJ1-5; the match to TRBD1 covers 9 bases. Germline V gene sequence: CDR1 MNHEY, CDR2 SVGEGT. Germline trimming cut 5 bases from V and 3 bases from J; bases unmatched to any gene: 5. The CDR3 is made up of 15 amino acids. The chain's CDR3 is CASSRTGAHNQPQHF. CDR3 sequence (DNA): TGTGCCAGCAGTAGGACAGGGGCTCACAATCAGCCCCAGCATTTT.

The chain links TRBV19 to TRBJ1-2; D gene unclear. With 6 bases removed from V and 2 bases from J, the gap between germline ends came to 13 bases. CDR1 LNHDA and CDR2 SQIVND come from the germline V gene (reference sequence). The length of the CDR3 is 14 residues. DNA of the CDR3: TGTGCCAGTAGCAAACCCGGACTGAACTATGGCTACACCTTC. It yields the protein CASSKPGLNYGYTF.

This chain connects TRBV13 to TRBJ2-7; TRBD2 matches 7 bases. J lost 1 base, V lost 6 bases, and 6 bases had no gene match. CDR3 length: 14 amino acids. CDR1 is PRHDT, CDR2 FYEKMQ, per germline (reference sequence). CDR3 DNA: TGTGCCAGCAGTGCCGGGCGGGGGTCCTACGAGCAGTACTTC. It codes for CASSAGRGSYEQYF.

The chain carries TRBV5-1 and TRBJ2-3, with D maybe TRBD2 (6 bases). The CDR3 is 16 amino acids. Germline-derived CDR1 and CDR2 are SGHRS and YFSETQ. The V end lost 1 base, the J end lost 4 bases, and 16 bases lay between the germline ends. CDR3: CASSLNLAPPADTQYF. The DNA for the CDR3 is TGCGCCAGCAGCTTGAACCTAGCGCCGCCGGCAGATACGCAGTATTTT.

V gene TRBV5-5 combines with J gene TRBJ1-2, with D unclear. The CDR3 loop spans 11 amino acids. CDR1 is SGHKS, CDR2 YYEKEE, per germline (reference sequence). Trimming stripped 4 bases from V and 8 bases from J, with 9 bases between. CDR3 loop: CASSGRLGYTF. The CDR3 DNA follows: TGTGCCAGCAGCGGGAGGCTGGGCTACACCTTC.

V is TRBV5-4 and J is TRBJ2-7, with 7 bases lining up with TRBD1. V was clipped by 2 bases and J by 3 bases; unmatched bases: 5. The V gene's germline CDR1 is SGHNT and CDR2 YYREEE (reference sequence). The CDR3 loop spans 14 amino acids. CDR3 sequence (DNA): TGTGCCAGCAGCTTCCCAGGGGGAGACTACGAGCAGTACTTC. Its protein is CASSFPGGDYEQYF.

In its sample, this clone was seen a few times. This chain joins TRBV10-3 and TRBJ1-5, with 8 positions matching TRBD1. Trimming took 3 bases from V and 2 from J; bases not matched to a gene: 3. Germline CDR1 is ENHRY and CDR2 is SYGVKD. The CDR3 totals 15 residues. CDR3 residues: CAISDGQGGNQPQHF. The DNA for the CDR3 is TGTGCCATCAGTGACGGACAGGGAGGCAATCAGCCCCAGCATTTT.

This chain joins TRBV20-1 and TRBJ1-2, with a possible D match to TRBD1 (5 bases). V was clipped by 3 bases and J by 2 bases, with 16 bases between them. This CDR3 has 15 residues. Germline V lookup: CDR1 DFQATT, CDR2 SNEGSKA (reference sequence). This chain's CDR3 is CSASDYRHLNYGYTF. The CDR3 region has the DNA TGCAGTGCTAGTGATTACAGGCATCTAAACTATGGCTACACCTTC.

The J gene is TRBJ1-5, the V gene TRBV6-5, with a tentative D call TRBD1 (6 bases). Germline V gives CDR1 MNHEY, CDR2 SVGAGI. The CDR3 runs 13 residues. V was trimmed by 4 bases and J by 5 bases, leaving 9 bases between them. In nucleotides, the CDR3 is TGTGCCAGCAGTTTCAACAGGGATCAGCCCCAGCATTTT. Protein sequence: CASSFNRDQPQHF.